This T cell receptor (beta chain) was sequenced for a study of CD8 T cells in ankylosing spondylitis. In TCRdb, the 5' RACE reads were re-called with MiXCR into one record per CDR3 protein. Found here are about 260,000 distinct CDR3 sequences, about 24% of them singletons; the top ten hold approximately 0.61%. The CDR3 has 13 residues. The germline CDR1 and CDR2 sequences are SQVTM and ANQGSEA. V lost 0 bases and J lost 5, with 7 bases in between. This clonotype was observed many times. The chain links TRBV29-1 to TRBJ1-4; weak D call: TRBD1 (5 bases). Sequenced input: blood, either unsorted or a sorted T cell fraction (not recorded which). The receptor was derived from a male donor with ankylosing spondylitis or in good health (not recorded which). The CDR3 sequence: CSVEDGGNEKLFF. CDR3 DNA sequence: TGCAGCGTTGAAGACGGGGGGAATGAAAAACTGTTTTTT.